This T cell receptor (beta chain) was profiled in a study of blood T cell repertoires in COVID-19. The repertoire was sequenced with immunoSEQ multiplex PCR; TCRdb's copy has only in-frame clones and lacks some. This sample yields fewer than 100,000 clones, of which about nine tenths are seen a single time; approximately 4.4% belongs to the top ten. Germline V gene data show CDR1 as SGDLS and CDR2 as YYNGEE. Trimming took 3 bases from V and 4 from J, leaving 14 bases between them. There are 15 residues in the CDR3. Only a few counts were recorded for this clone. The source of this sequence is a woman of 80 years or more with acute or convalescent COVID-19. This sequence joins TRBV9 and TRBJ1-3; unclear D gene. The sequencing sample was made of peripheral blood. The chain's CDR3 is CASSETHGSGNTIYF. The CDR3 DNA reads as TGTGCCAGCAGCGAGACCCACGGGTCCGGAAACACCATATATTTT. Full variable domain (remainder filled in from reference TRBV9 and TRBJ1-3): DSGVTQTPKHLITATGQRVTLRCSPRSGDLSVYWYQQSLDQGLQFLIQYYNGEERAKGNILERFSAQQFPDLHSELNLSSLELGDSALYFCASSETHGSGNTIYFGEGSWLTVV.